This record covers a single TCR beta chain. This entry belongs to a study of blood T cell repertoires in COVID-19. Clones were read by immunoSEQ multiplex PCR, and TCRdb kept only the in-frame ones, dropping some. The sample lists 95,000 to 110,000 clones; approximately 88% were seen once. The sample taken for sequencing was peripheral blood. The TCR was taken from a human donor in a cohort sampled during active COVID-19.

CDR3 sequence reads: CASSDDSLTDTQYF. The CDR3 DNA reads TGCGCCAGCAGTGATGACAGCCTCACAGATACGCAGTATTTT. The J gene is TRBJ2-3, the V gene TRBV10-2; a possible D gene is TRBD1 (5 bases). CDR3 length equals 14 residues. V was shortened by 3 bases and J by 2 bases, with 9 bases between the two germline ends. Germline values: CDR1 WSHSY, CDR2 SAAADI.